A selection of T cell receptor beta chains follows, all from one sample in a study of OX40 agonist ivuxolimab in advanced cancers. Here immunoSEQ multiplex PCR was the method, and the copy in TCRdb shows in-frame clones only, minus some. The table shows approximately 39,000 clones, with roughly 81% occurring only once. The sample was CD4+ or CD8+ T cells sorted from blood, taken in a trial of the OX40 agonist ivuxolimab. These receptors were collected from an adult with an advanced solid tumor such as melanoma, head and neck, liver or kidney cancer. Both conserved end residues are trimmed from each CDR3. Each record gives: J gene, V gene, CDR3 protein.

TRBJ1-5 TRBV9 ASSPQEGRGNQPQH
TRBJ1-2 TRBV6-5 ASSYSGIGYT
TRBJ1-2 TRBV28 ASSFIYGYT
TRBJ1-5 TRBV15 ATSRGPYQPQH
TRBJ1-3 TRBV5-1 ASSLMDGGNTIY
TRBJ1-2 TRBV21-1 ASSKADRRYGYT
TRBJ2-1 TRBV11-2 ATARTFYNEQF
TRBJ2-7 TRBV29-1 STPGQGSEQY
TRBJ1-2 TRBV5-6 ASSLISNYGYT
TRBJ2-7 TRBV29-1 SVAPASGNYEQY
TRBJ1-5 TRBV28 ASSHGQGLGNQPQH
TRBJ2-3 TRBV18 ASSPPIGWLEAGGRTDTQY
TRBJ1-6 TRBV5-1 ASSREGNYNSPLH
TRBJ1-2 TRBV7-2 ASSLALTGRGYT
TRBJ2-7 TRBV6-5 ASSPLAQSSYEQY
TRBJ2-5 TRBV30 AWSESPGTQY
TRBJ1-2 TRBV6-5 ASSYSAGGDYGYT
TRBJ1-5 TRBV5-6 ASSLGLAQPQH
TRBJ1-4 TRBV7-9 ASSPGGFNEKLF
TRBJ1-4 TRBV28 ASSLGTGGPTNEKLF
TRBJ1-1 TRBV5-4 ASSTQRNTEAF
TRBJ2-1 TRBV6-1 ASSEMWEQF
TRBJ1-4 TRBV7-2 ASSLALTGAEKLF
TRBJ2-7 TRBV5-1 ASSFQTGSYEQY
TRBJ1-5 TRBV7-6 ASIPRSPHSNQPQH
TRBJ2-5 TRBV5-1 ASSSGGGAWETQY
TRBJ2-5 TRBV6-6 ASVSLTRETQY
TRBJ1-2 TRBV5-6 ASRTGTERYYGYT
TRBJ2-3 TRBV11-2 ASSLSGRGTDTQY
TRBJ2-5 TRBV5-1 ASSHSGGKETQY